This T cell receptor beta chain was sequenced for a study of precursors of human CD4 cytotoxic T cells (dated 2018 in TCRdb). Context from the whole study: In total, 15 or so donors contributed CD4+ memory subsets to the bulk TCR-seq analysis. TCR-seq analysis of roughly 15 donors yielded TCRalpha and TCRbeta chain sequences (table S7).

Concerning this clonotype itself: No cognate antigen has been identified for it. Base qualities were left out, and no much larger clone turns up one base away.

To test a precursor-effector relationship among CD4 cytotoxic T cells, bulk UMI-based TCR sequencing was performed on four sorted CD4+ memory subsets (TCM, TEM, IL-7Rhigh TEMRA, IL-7R- TEMRA). The cells came from peripheral blood mononuclear cells that had been isolated from human blood. Study-wide conclusions, independent of this receptor: Compared with the TCM and TEM subsets, the IL-7Rhigh and IL-7R- TEMRA subsets had more restricted TCR repertoires, marked by lower diversity and more expanded clonotypes. Expanded effector clonotypes accounted for a larger share of IL-7Rhigh TEMRA clonotypes than of TEM or TCM clonotypes. Some bulk TCR-seq comparisons included only about 95% of the 14 donors, suggesting not every subset was available for every donor. According to the authors, a human observational design cannot definitively establish the direction of differentiation between precursor and effector cells.

According to the germline V gene (reference sequence), CDR1 reads PRHDT and CDR2 reads FYEKMQ. V loses 5 bases at its end and J loses 8 bases; junction bases beyond the gene matches: 10. Including cysteine and phenylalanine, the CDR3 has 14 amino acids. Kept here is only the CDR3 DNA, which spans 42 bases and is read in frame from base 1. These reads were obtained on an Illumina MiSeq. The original methods were these. The Shannon-Wiener index, computed in VDJtools, was used to measure repertoire diversity. TCRbeta clonotypes with a clonotype frequency of at least 3 were defined as expanded. The public reads were reprocessed in TCRdb via fastp at Q25 and MiXCR, keeping in-frame beta chains. Records with the same CDR3 protein are collapsed into one entry carrying the most frequent genes and DNA. The V and J calls reflect TCRdb's pipeline rather than the authors' work. Across this sample there are more than 600 distinct CDR3 sequences, with approximately 20% seen only once. Jointly, the top ten make up roughly 14% of the sample.

The chain employs TRBV13 and TRBJ1-2; 8 bases in between match TRBD1. The TCR was taken from a human donor in good health. Material for sequencing was memory CD4+ T cells from blood (PBMCs). The CDR3 region: CASSTSPGGRGYTF. The DNA sequence is TGTGCCAGCAGCACCAGCCCAGGGGGCCGGGGCTACACCTTC.